The rows below give T cell receptor beta chains drawn from one sample of a study of blood T cell repertoires in COVID-19. The data were produced by immunoSEQ multiplex PCR, yet TCRdb's version contains in-frame clones alone and is incomplete. The sample consists of roughly 230,000 clones, approximately 91% of them appearing once. Specimen: peripheral blood. The receptors here all came from a human donor in a cohort sampled during active COVID-19. The CDR3 runs from the conserved cysteine through the conserved F or W. The D gene is left open where the match is weak. For some rows the clone size is stated as once, few or many, or as a class when expanded; others skip it.

>TRBV4-2|TRBJ2-6|-|-
TGTGCCAGCAGATCCCCGGAGCCCCCTCCCGTCCTGACTTTC
CASRSPEPPPVLTF
>TRBV6-6|TRBJ1-4|-|TRBD1
TGTGCCAGCAGTAGAAAACAGGGGGCCACTAATGAAAAACTGTTTTTT
CASSRKQGATNEKLFF
>TRBV5-1|TRBJ2-7|-|-
TGCGCCAGCAGCTTGGCCAGCGGCGGGGCTTACGAGCAGTACTTC
CASSLASGGAYEQYF
>TRBV28|TRBJ2-3|once|TRBD2
TGTGCCAGCAGCCCCCTCACCCCCCCCCTAGCGGGATTTGTGGCAGATACGCAGTATTTT
CASSPLTPPLAGFVADTQYF
>TRBV27|TRBJ1-1|-|-
TGTGCCAGCAGGCTCGGGACAAATGAAGCTTTCTTT
CASRLGTNEAFF
>TRBV27|TRBJ1-1|-|-
TGTGCCAGCAGTTTAGAAAGGGGTACTGAAGCTTTCTTT
CASSLERGTEAFF
>TRBV29-1|TRBJ1-1|-|-
TGCAGCGTCCCGGCGGACAGAGACACTGAAGCTTTCTTT
CSVPADRDTEAFF
>TRBV5-1|TRBJ2-7|-|-
TGCGCCAGCAGCCAGCCTAGAGTGGGACTCCGCTCCTACGAGCAGTACTTC
CASSQPRVGLRSYEQYF
>TRBV24-1|TRBJ2-7|-|TRBD1
TGTGCCACCAGTGATGACAGGGGGGCAATTGGCGAGCAGTACTTC
CATSDDRGAIGEQYF
>TRBV11-2|TRBJ2-7|-|-
TGTGCCAGCAGCCTCCGAAGCGGGACACCTACCTACGAGCAGTACTTC
CASSLRSGTPTYEQYF
>TRBV5-4|TRBJ2-4|-|TRBD1
TGTGCCAGCAGCTTGGGGACAGGGGTTCAGAACATTCAGTACTTC
CASSLGTGVQNIQYF
>TRBV25-1|TRBJ1-1|-|TRBD1
TGTGCCAGCACCCCGACAGGGAGGTACACTGAAGCTTTCTTT
CASTPTGRYTEAFF
>TRBV25-1|TRBJ1-1|once|-
TGTGCCAGCAGTGACGAGGGAATTGAAGCTTTCTTT
CASSDEGIEAFF
>TRBV9|TRBJ1-1|-|-
TGTGCCAGCAGCGCCATCGGGGGGGAAATGAACACTGAAGCTTTCTTT
CASSAIGGEMNTEAFF
>TRBV6-2/TRBV6-3|TRBJ1-2|-|-
TGTGCCAGCAGTTACCCGGACAGCTATAACTATGGCTACACCTTC
CASSYPDSYNYGYTF
>TRBV6-6|TRBJ1-5|-|-
TGTGCCAGCAAGGACTCGTATAGCAATCAGCCCCAGCATTTT
CASKDSYSNQPQHF
>TRBV28|TRBJ1-5|once|TRBD1
TGTGCCAGCATCAAAAGCCCAGGGGGTGGTAATCAGCCCCAGCATTTT
CASIKSPGGGNQPQHF
>TRBV5-1|TRBJ2-1|-|TRBD2
TGCGCCAGCAGCCCCCTAGCGGGAGGGCCGGGTCACAATGAGCAGTTCTTC
CASSPLAGGPGHNEQFF
>TRBV7-2|TRBJ1-1|-|-
TGTGCCAGCAGCTTAGAAGGGGCCACTGAAGCTTTCTTT
CASSLEGATEAFF
>TRBV7-9|TRBJ1-2|once|TRBD1
TGTGCCAGCAGCGATACCACAGGGGGGGGCTATGGCTACACCTTC
CASSDTTGGGYGYTF
>TRBV9|TRBJ1-5|-|TRBD1
TGTGCCAGCAGCCCTTACGGGACAGGGGACCAGCCCCAGCATTTT
CASSPYGTGDQPQHF
>TRBV7-2|TRBJ2-4|once|TRBD2
TGTGCCAGCAGCCTCCGAGCGGGGGGGGCCCCAGCCAAAAACATTCAGTACTTC
CASSLRAGGAPAKNIQYF
>TRBV29-1|TRBJ1-2|few|-
TGCAGCGTTGAAGGTCAGGGGCCCTGGGGCTACACCTTC
CSVEGQGPWGYTF
>TRBV10-3|TRBJ2-5|-|TRBD2
TGTGCCATCAGTGAGCGGGAGGGGAGTGAGACCCAGTACTTC
CAISEREGSETQYF
>TRBV29-1|TRBJ1-2|-|-
TGCAGCGTTGATGGAGAACAGGGTGTGAGCGGCTACACCTTC
CSVDGEQGVSGYTF
>TRBV19|TRBJ2-7|once|-
TGTGCCAGTAGTACACAACACCGCTACGAGCAGTACTTC
CASSTQHRYEQYF
>TRBV4-1|TRBJ1-1|-|-
TGCGCCAGCAGCCAAGACACGGAGCTTGAAGCTTTCTTT
CASSQDTELEAFF
>TRBV25-1|TRBJ1-4|-|-
TGTGCCAGCAGTGTTGGGCAGGGGTTTGAAAAACTGTTTTTT
CASSVGQGFEKLFF
>TRBV5-5|TRBJ2-7|-|-
TGTGCCAGCAGCTTGCTCCCAGGCAGCTCCTACGAGCAGTACTTC
CASSLLPGSSYEQYF
>TRBV10-3|TRBJ2-3|-|TRBD1
TGTGCCATCAGTGGGAGGACAGGGGATGGAGATACGCAGTATTTT
CAISGRTGDGDTQYF
>TRBV7-2|TRBJ2-1|once|TRBD2
TGTGCCAGCAGCCCACCGGGACTAGCTGACTACAATGAGCAGTTCTTC
CASSPPGLADYNEQFF
>TRBV6-5|TRBJ1-1|-|-
TGTGCCAGCAGTACCCGCGACCGAGGGGGAGCTTTCTTT
CASSTRDRGGAFF
>TRBV15|TRBJ2-5|-|TRBD1
TGTGCCACCAGCAGAGATGCACAGGGGGGAGAGACCCAGTACTTC
CATSRDAQGGETQYF
>TRBV6-2/TRBV6-3|TRBJ2-2|-|-
TGTGCCAGCAGTTATTGGGGAGTGGAGCTGTTTTTT
CASSYWGVELFF
>TRBV4-2|TRBJ2-7|few|TRBD2
TGTGCCAGCAGCCAAGATGGAGAAGCGGGAGGGACCTACGAGCAGTACTTC
CASSQDGEAGGTYEQYF
>TRBV6-5|TRBJ1-2|-|-
TGTGCCAGCAGCCGTCTTCCCAGGGACTATGGCTACACCTTC
CASSRLPRDYGYTF
>TRBV27|TRBJ1-2|-|TRBD1
TGTGCCAGCAGTACCTCGACAGGGGGCGCCTATGGCTACACCTTC
CASSTSTGGAYGYTF
>TRBV19|TRBJ2-7|-|TRBD1
TGTGCCAGTAGTCCAATGGGACAGGGAATAGAGCAGTACTTC
CASSPMGQGIEQYF
>TRBV28|TRBJ2-7|once|-
TGTGCCAGCACTCAATACAGGGAAGACTTAACCTACGAGCAGTACTTC
CASTQYREDLTYEQYF
>TRBV10-3|TRBJ1-5|once|-
TGTGCCGCGGGGTGGGCAGCCAATCAGCCCCAGCATTTT
CAAGWAANQPQHF
>TRBV28|TRBJ1-4|few|-
TGTGCCAGCAGCAAATTCGGGTCTCTCAATGAAAAACTGTTTTTT
CASSKFGSLNEKLFF
>TRBV7-6|TRBJ1-1|-|-
TGTGCCAGCAGCTCACACTCTCGGACAGTTATGAACACTGAAGCTTTCTTT
CASSSHSRTVMNTEAFF
>TRBV6-2/TRBV6-3|TRBJ2-6|-|TRBD2
TGTGCCAGCAGTTACCACCCGGGACTAGCGGGAACAGGGGCCAACGTCCTGACTTTC
CASSYHPGLAGTGANVLTF
>TRBV7-9|TRBJ2-7|-|TRBD1
TGTGCCAGCAGGTCGGGACAGACCTACGAGCAGTACTTC
CASRSGQTYEQYF
>TRBV9|TRBJ1-2|-|-
TGTGCCAGCAGCGTCGCGGGGGGAGCTAACTATGGCTACACCTTC
CASSVAGGANYGYTF
>TRBV19|TRBJ2-7|-|-
TGTGCCAGTAGTATCGCAGCGGTGGGGTCCTACGAGCAGTACTTC
CASSIAAVGSYEQYF
>TRBV3-1/TRBV3-2|TRBJ2-7|-|-
TGTGCCAGCAGCCCTGGGACTGTGGATCTTTACGAGCAGTACTTC
CASSPGTVDLYEQYF